One sample yielded the 11 T cell receptor beta chains listed below, sequenced in a study of T cell responses to AZD1222 COVID-19 vaccine. Some clones are missing from TCRdb's copy, which holds only in-frame ones; the method was immunoSEQ multiplex PCR. The sample includes about 84,000 clones, roughly 88% seen only once; the top ten take 9.5% to 13%. Material: peripheral blood, obtained 28 days after the second AZD1222 dose. The receptors were sampled from an adult who received the AZD1222 COVID-19 vaccine.

V gene TRBV30 combines with J gene TRBJ1-5; D gene uncertain. Germline CDR1 GTSNPN, CDR2 SVGIG (reference sequence). This CDR3 has 13 residues. V was shortened by 2 bases and J by 3 bases, with 8 bases between the two germline ends. The CDR3 DNA is TGTGCCTGGAGTATAGGGTCCAATCAGCCCCAGCATTTT. This gives the protein CAWSIGSNQPQHF.

J is TRBJ1-1 and V is TRBV29-1; D ambiguous. The CDR3 spans 12 residues. The V gene lost 4 bases and the J gene lost 0 bases, with 6 bases spanning the gap. CDR1 and CDR2 (germline): SQVTM, ANQGSEA. In nucleotides, the CDR3 is TGCAGCGTTGGGCTGATGAACACTGAAGCTTTCTTT. Its translation is CSVGLMNTEAFF.

This rearrangement joins TRBV7-9 to TRBJ1-1; D is ambiguous. The CDR3 runs to 14 residues. Trimming took 6 bases from V and 1 from J, leaving 12 bases between them. Per germline, CDR1 SEHNR and CDR2 FQNEAQ (reference sequence). CDR3 nucleotides: TGTGCCAGCAGTTTGTGGCAGAGGAACACTGAAGCTTTCTTT. Protein product: CASSLWQRNTEAFF. The full variable domain, in which reference TRBV7-9 and TRBJ1-1 provide the parts outside the CDR3, is DTGVSQNPRHKITKRGQNVTFRCDPISEHNRLYWYRQTLGQGPEFLTYFQNEAQLEKSRLLSDRFSAERPKGSFSTLEIQRTEQGDSAMYLCASSLWQRNTEAFFGQGTRLTVV.

This clone was seen only once. The rearrangement joins TRBV6-5 to TRBJ1-1; D is unresolved. The length of the CDR3 is 15 residues. From germline, CDR1 is MNHEY and CDR2 SVGAGI. V was cut by 5 bases and J by 0 bases, with 13 bases left in between. CDR3 residues: CASSRSSILNTEAFF. The CDR3 DNA is TGTGCCAGCAGTCGGAGCTCCATCCTGAACACTGAAGCTTTCTTT.

The chain combines TRBV3-1 (or the pseudogene TRBV3-2) with TRBJ1-5, with D unresolved. The V end lost 1 base, the J end lost 9 bases, and 10 bases lay between the germline ends. The CDR3 is 13 residues long. Germline values: CDR1 LGHDT, CDR2 YNNKEL (reference sequence). The CDR3 DNA reads TGTGCCAGCAGCCAAGGAGACGTGGGGCCCCAGCATTTT. This translates into CASSQGDVGPQHF.

The chain joins TRBV14 to TRBJ2-2; 8 nucleotides match TRBD1. The CDR3 consists of 13 residues. Germline V gene lookup returns CDR1 SGHDN and CDR2 FVKESK. Trimming removed 4 bases from V and 6 bases from J; junction bases left unmatched: 1. In nucleotides, the CDR3 is TGTGCCAGCAGCCCGACAGGGGCCGGGGAGCTGTTTTTT. This sequence encodes CASSPTGAGELFF. The full variable domain, rest sourced from reference TRBV14 and TRBJ2-2, is EAGVTQFPSHSVIEKGQTVTLRCDPISGHDNLYWYRRVMGKEIKFLLHFVKESKQDESGMPNNRFLAERTGGTYSTLKVQPAELEDSGVYFCASSPTGAGELFFGEGSRLTVL.

The chain couples TRBV3-1 (or the pseudogene TRBV3-2) to TRBJ1-5, with no clear D. Germline loops: CDR1 LGHDT, CDR2 YNNKEL (reference sequence). Trimming removed 0 bases at V and 5 bases at J, with 8 bases between. The CDR3 is made up of 14 amino acids. The CDR3 DNA reads as TGTGCCAGCAGCCAAGACTCCGCCCATCAGCCCCAGCATTTT. Translation: CASSQDSAHQPQHF.

V and J are TRBV4-3 and TRBJ1-2; D possibly corresponds to TRBD1 (6 bases). The CDR3 is 15 amino acids. Germline V gene sequence: CDR1 LGHNA, CDR2 YSLEER. Trimming took 2 bases from V and 2 from J, leaving 12 bases between them. CDR3 coding DNA: TGCGCCAGCAGCCAACTTACAGGGCAGAACTATGGCTACACCTTC. Its protein is CASSQLTGQNYGYTF.

The chain combines TRBV6-5 with TRBJ2-2; 7 positions match TRBD1. The J segment lost 6 bases and the V segment lost 7 bases, leaving 5 bases of the junction unmatched. The CDR3 has 13 residues. Germline CDR1 MNHEY, CDR2 SVGAGI. The DNA for the CDR3 is TGTGCCAGCAAATACCAGGGGGCCGGGGAGCTGTTTTTT. It codes for CASKYQGAGELFF.

The rearrangement links TRBV28 to TRBJ1-3; D unresolved. The CDR3 extends over 16 amino acids. The V end was cut by 3 bases, the J end by 0 bases, with 12 bases between. Germline V gene lookup returns CDR1 MDHEN and CDR2 SYDVKM. The chain's CDR3 is CASSFRGRVSGNTIYF. In DNA, the CDR3 is TGTGCCAGCAGTTTTCGCGGACGGGTCTCTGGAAACACCATATATTTT. Together with reference TRBV28 and TRBJ1-3, the CDR3 gives the full variable domain: DVKVTQSSRYLVKRTGEKVFLECVQDMDHENMFWYRQDPGLGLRLIYFSYDVKMKEKGDIPEGYSVSREKKERFSLILESASTNQTSMYLCASSFRGRVSGNTIYFGEGSWLTVV.

This sequence joins TRBV11-2 and TRBJ1-3, with D possibly TRBD1 on 5 matching bases. Between the trimmed V and J ends, which lost 0 bases and 4 bases, there was a span of 13 bases. Germline V gene data show CDR1 as SGHAT and CDR2 as FQNNGV. The CDR3 runs 16 residues. The DNA for the CDR3 is TGTGCCAGCAGCTTAGATTCCGGGACTGCCGGAAACACCATATATTTT. Amino acids: CASSLDSGTAGNTIYF.